A selection of T cell receptor beta chains follows, all from one sample in a study of cytomegalovirus exposure and HLA in healthy donors. Assay used: immunoSEQ multiplex PCR; TCRdb lists only in-frame clones, some missing. The data hold over 120,000 clones, with approximately 80% observed a single time. Sequencing used PBMCs. The receptors were gathered from a man between 45 and 60 years old in good health and CMV-seronegative. Each CDR3 is given with its conserved first and last residue. The order of the fields is D gene, J gene, V gene, clone size, CDR3 DNA, CDR3 protein. A D gene is named only where the DNA matches it firmly. Only part of the rows carry a size: once, few, many, or a class if the clone is expanded.

D gene: -
J gene: TRBJ2-1
V gene: TRBV6-6
clone size: few
CDR3 DNA: TGTGCCAGCAGTTATGCCCTTAGAGAATGGCAGTTCTTC
CDR3 protein: CASSYALREWQFF

D gene: TRBD1
J gene: TRBJ1-4
V gene: TRBV5-1
clone size: -
CDR3 DNA: TGCGCCAGCAGCAGGGGGCGGGATAATGAAAAACTGTTTTTT
CDR3 protein: CASSRGRDNEKLFF

D gene: -
J gene: TRBJ1-3
V gene: TRBV11-2
clone size: -
CDR3 DNA: TGTGCCAGCAGCTTTGGCGAGGCTGGAAACACCATATATTTT
CDR3 protein: CASSFGEAGNTIYF

D gene: TRBD1
J gene: TRBJ1-4
V gene: TRBV7-9
clone size: -
CDR3 DNA: TGTGCCAGCAGTTCAAGGACAGGTCCTAATGAAAAACTGTTTTTT
CDR3 protein: CASSSRTGPNEKLFF

D gene: -
J gene: TRBJ2-5
V gene: TRBV19
clone size: -
CDR3 DNA: TGTGCCTCCCGGGGAGGAGAGACCCAGTACTTC
CDR3 protein: CASRGGETQYF

D gene: -
J gene: TRBJ2-3
V gene: TRBV2
clone size: -
CDR3 DNA: TGTGCCAGCAACCGGGAGAGGAGCACAGATACGCAGTATTTT
CDR3 protein: CASNRERSTDTQYF

D gene: TRBD1
J gene: TRBJ2-7
V gene: TRBV28
clone size: -
CDR3 DNA: TGTGCCAGCAGTTTGGGGGGTTGGGACAGGGGGCCCGAGCAGTACTTC
CDR3 protein: CASSLGGWDRGPEQYF

D gene: -
J gene: TRBJ2-7
V gene: TRBV6-6
clone size: -
CDR3 DNA: TGTGCCAGCAGGTCCCTAACGGGAGTGGAATTTTACGAGCAGTACTTC
CDR3 protein: CASRSLTGVEFYEQYF

D gene: -
J gene: TRBJ1-5
V gene: TRBV10-1
clone size: -
CDR3 DNA: TGCGCCAGCAGTGAAACGGGTCAGCCCCAGCATTTT
CDR3 protein: CASSETGQPQHF

D gene: -
J gene: TRBJ1-5
V gene: TRBV15
clone size: few
CDR3 DNA: TGTGCCACCAGCAGAGGTTGGAGTAGGGGACAAAGCAATCAGCCCCAGCATTTT
CDR3 protein: CATSRGWSRGQSNQPQHF

D gene: -
J gene: TRBJ2-7
V gene: TRBV19
clone size: -
CDR3 DNA: TGTGCCAGTAGTATCAAACAATCGGCCGGGGAGCAGTACTTC
CDR3 protein: CASSIKQSAGEQYF

D gene: -
J gene: TRBJ1-1
V gene: TRBV4-1
clone size: -
CDR3 DNA: TGCGCCAGCAGCCAAGGAGGGCCACTGAACACTGAAGCTTTCTTT
CDR3 protein: CASSQGGPLNTEAFF

D gene: -
J gene: TRBJ2-5
V gene: TRBV6-1
clone size: once
CDR3 DNA: TGTGCCAGCACGGAAGAGACCCAGTACTTC
CDR3 protein: CASTEETQYF

D gene: -
J gene: TRBJ1-4
V gene: TRBV20-1
clone size: -
CDR3 DNA: TGCAGTGCCGGGGTCGGTGAAAAACCGTTTTTT
CDR3 protein: CSAGVGEKPFF

D gene: TRBD1
J gene: TRBJ1-5
V gene: TRBV12-5
clone size: -
CDR3 DNA: TGTGCTAGTGGCTCGGACAGGCTACCCCAGCATTTT
CDR3 protein: CASGSDRLPQHF

D gene: TRBD2
J gene: TRBJ2-1
V gene: TRBV5-1
clone size: -
CDR3 DNA: TGCGCCAGCAGCCTAGCGGGATCAGGCAATGAGCAGTTCTTC
CDR3 protein: CASSLAGSGNEQFF

D gene: TRBD1
J gene: TRBJ1-5
V gene: TRBV27
clone size: -
CDR3 DNA: TGTGCCAGCAGAATCCAGGGGGGAGGCAATCAGCCCCAGCATTTT
CDR3 protein: CASRIQGGGNQPQHF

D gene: -
J gene: TRBJ2-7
V gene: TRBV10-2
clone size: few
CDR3 DNA: TGCGCCAGCAGGGAGACTCAATCCTACGAGCAGTACTTC
CDR3 protein: CASRETQSYEQYF

D gene: TRBD1
J gene: TRBJ1-1
V gene: TRBV9
clone size: -
CDR3 DNA: TGTGCCAGCAGCGTAGGCCCAGGGGGCACTGAAGCTTTCTTT
CDR3 protein: CASSVGPGGTEAFF

D gene: -
J gene: TRBJ2-5
V gene: TRBV5-6
clone size: -
CDR3 DNA: TGTGCCAGCAGCTTGGGTAGCACCGAGACCCAGTACTTC
CDR3 protein: CASSLGSTETQYF

D gene: -
J gene: TRBJ1-3
V gene: TRBV6-1
clone size: few
CDR3 DNA: TGTGCCAGCAGCGTAGACAGGGGAAACACCATATATTTT
CDR3 protein: CASSVDRGNTIYF

D gene: -
J gene: TRBJ1-5
V gene: TRBV28
clone size: -
CDR3 DNA: TGTGCCAGCAGTTTACGGCGGGGCGGTCAGCCCCAGCATTTT
CDR3 protein: CASSLRRGGQPQHF

D gene: -
J gene: TRBJ1-2
V gene: TRBV10-1
clone size: -
CDR3 DNA: TGCGCCAGCAGTGAGTCCAGGAACTATGGCTACACCTTC
CDR3 protein: CASSESRNYGYTF

D gene: TRBD2
J gene: TRBJ2-5
V gene: TRBV29-1
clone size: -
CDR3 DNA: TGCAGCGTTGAGGGGCTAGCGGGGAATGAGCAGTACTTC
CDR3 protein: CSVEGLAGNEQYF

D gene: -
J gene: TRBJ2-2
V gene: TRBV10-1
clone size: -
CDR3 DNA: TGCGCCAGCAGTCGGACTAAGAACACCGGGGAGCTGTTTTTT
CDR3 protein: CASSRTKNTGELFF

D gene: TRBD1
J gene: TRBJ2-3
V gene: TRBV30
clone size: -
CDR3 DNA: TGTGCCTGGAGTACAGGACGAGGGGGCGCAGATACGCAGTATTTT
CDR3 protein: CAWSTGRGGADTQYF

D gene: -
J gene: TRBJ1-2
V gene: TRBV6-6
clone size: -
CDR3 DNA: TGTGCCAGCAGTTTCCTACAGGGAAACTATGGCTACACCTTC
CDR3 protein: CASSFLQGNYGYTF

D gene: -
J gene: TRBJ2-3
V gene: TRBV14
clone size: -
CDR3 DNA: TGTGCCAGCAGCCAAGTCATGGGAGTCGGCACAGATACGCAGTATTTT
CDR3 protein: CASSQVMGVGTDTQYF

D gene: -
J gene: TRBJ2-7
V gene: TRBV5-5
clone size: -
CDR3 DNA: TGTGCCAGCAGCCCACAGACAGGCTCCTACGAGCAGTACTTC
CDR3 protein: CASSPQTGSYEQYF

D gene: TRBD1
J gene: TRBJ1-5
V gene: TRBV29-1
clone size: -
CDR3 DNA: TGCAGCGTTGTAGGACAGGGGGGTCAGCCCCAGCATTTT
CDR3 protein: CSVVGQGGQPQHF

D gene: -
J gene: TRBJ1-2
V gene: TRBV7-2
clone size: -
CDR3 DNA: TGTGCCAGCAGCTTAAATGGGGGACTTAACTATGGCTACACCTTC
CDR3 protein: CASSLNGGLNYGYTF

D gene: TRBD2
J gene: TRBJ2-7
V gene: TRBV19
clone size: -
CDR3 DNA: TGTGCCAGTAGTTCGCCCGGGACTAGCTACGAGCAGTACTTC
CDR3 protein: CASSSPGTSYEQYF

D gene: TRBD1
J gene: TRBJ2-7
V gene: TRBV19
clone size: -
CDR3 DNA: TGTGCCAGTAGTAAGGGACAGGACATCTACGAGCAGTACTTC
CDR3 protein: CASSKGQDIYEQYF

D gene: TRBD1
J gene: TRBJ2-2
V gene: TRBV9
clone size: -
CDR3 DNA: TGTGCCAGCAGCCCAGGGGGTGGGCGGACCGGGGAGCTGTTTTTT
CDR3 protein: CASSPGGGRTGELFF

D gene: -
J gene: TRBJ1-1
V gene: TRBV5-1
clone size: -
CDR3 DNA: TGCGCCAGCAGCTTGGTCAGGGGCGCTCAGGACACTGAAGCTTTCTTT
CDR3 protein: CASSLVRGAQDTEAFF

D gene: -
J gene: TRBJ1-1
V gene: TRBV6-5
clone size: -
CDR3 DNA: TGTGCCAGCAGGGGGAGCAGGTTTGGCACTGAAGCTTTCTTT
CDR3 protein: CASRGSRFGTEAFF

D gene: -
J gene: TRBJ2-6
V gene: TRBV28
clone size: -
CDR3 DNA: TGTGCCAGCAGTTTTATGGGCCCGATCTCTGGGGCCAACGTCCTGACTTTC
CDR3 protein: CASSFMGPISGANVLTF

D gene: TRBD1
J gene: TRBJ1-1
V gene: TRBV29-1
clone size: -
CDR3 DNA: TGCAGCGTTGGACAGGGGGCTTTTGTGAACACTGAAGCTTTCTTT
CDR3 protein: CSVGQGAFVNTEAFF

D gene: -
J gene: TRBJ1-1
V gene: TRBV5-1
clone size: -
CDR3 DNA: TGCGCCAGCAGCTTGGGCAGGGGTACTGAAGCTTTCTTT
CDR3 protein: CASSLGRGTEAFF

D gene: -
J gene: TRBJ1-6
V gene: TRBV14
clone size: -
CDR3 DNA: TGTGCCAGCAGCCAAGAGCGGTCACCCCTCCACTTT
CDR3 protein: CASSQERSPLHF

D gene: TRBD1
J gene: TRBJ2-5
V gene: TRBV27
clone size: -
CDR3 DNA: TGTGCCAGCAGTTCTCCGGGACAGCTTCAAGAGACCCAGTACTTC
CDR3 protein: CASSSPGQLQETQYF

D gene: TRBD2
J gene: TRBJ2-7
V gene: TRBV7-9
clone size: few
CDR3 DNA: TGTGCCAGCAGCCCCCTAGGAGGCGGGGGAGTCGACGAGCAGTACTTC
CDR3 protein: CASSPLGGGGVDEQYF

D gene: -
J gene: TRBJ2-7
V gene: TRBV28
clone size: once
CDR3 DNA: TGTGCCAGCAGTGCCCCTGGGGCAGTATACGAGCAGTACTTC
CDR3 protein: CASSAPGAVYEQYF